These T cell receptor beta chains were read from a single sample in a study of blood T cell repertoires in COVID-19. Using immunoSEQ multiplex PCR, the repertoire was profiled, and TCRdb retains in-frame clones only, with some absent. There are approximately 97,000 clones in the sample; 84% occur only once, and around 4.3% lies in the top ten. Specimen: peripheral blood. The receptors shown here come from a human donor in a cohort sampled during active COVID-19. Both conserved end residues are part of each CDR3. The order of the fields is clone size, D gene, V gene, J gene, CDR3 DNA, CDR3 protein. A D gene is named only where the DNA matches it firmly. Size tells how often a clone was seen (once, few, many) or the class of an expanded clone, and some rows leave it out.

>-|-|TRBV2|TRBJ2-7
TGTGCCAGCAGTGAAGAGGCAGGCCCCTCCTACGAGCAGTACTTC
CASSEEAGPSYEQYF
>-|-|TRBV3-1/TRBV3-2|TRBJ2-3
TGTGCCAGCAGCCCGGAGCCCAAGGCGCATACGCAGTATTTT
CASSPEPKAHTQYF
>-|-|TRBV6-5|TRBJ2-3
TGTGCCAGCAGGGCTGACAGGTCCTCGGTAGATACGCAGTATTTT
CASRADRSSVDTQYF
>-|TRBD1|TRBV6-5|TRBJ2-7
TGTGCCAGCAGCCAACGCCGACAGGGGGTCTACGAGCAGTACTTC
CASSQRRQGVYEQYF
>-|-|TRBV5-6|TRBJ2-7
TGTGCCAGCAGCTTGGTGGCGCGGGAGCAGTACTTC
CASSLVAREQYF
>-|TRBD1|TRBV27|TRBJ2-7
TGTGCCAGCACCGGGACAGGGAGCTCCGAGCAGTACTTC
CASTGTGSSEQYF
>-|-|TRBV6-2/TRBV6-3|TRBJ1-2
TGTGCCAGCAGACCTACAGGTGGTGCCGGCTACACCTTC
CASRPTGGAGYTF
>-|TRBD1|TRBV11-1|TRBJ1-1
TGTGCCAGCAGCCTTCGACAGGGGAGAAATACTGAAGCTTTCTTT
CASSLRQGRNTEAFF
>-|-|TRBV6-1|TRBJ1-1
TGTGCCAGCAGTGAACTTGGAGGAGAGGCTGAAGCTTTCTTT
CASSELGGEAEAFF
>once|TRBD1|TRBV7-8|TRBJ2-7
TGTGCCAGCAGCTTAGGCGGGACAGGGAACTACGAGCAGTACTTC
CASSLGGTGNYEQYF
>-|-|TRBV18|TRBJ1-1
TGTGCCAGCTCACCACTCAGCCGGGGATCCACGGAGAGGACTGAAGCTTTCTTT
CASSPLSRGSTERTEAFF
>-|-|TRBV5-1|TRBJ1-6
TGCGCCAGCAGCTCGCAGGGTTCTGGAAATTCACCCCTCCACTTT
CASSSQGSGNSPLHF
>-|TRBD1|TRBV27|TRBJ2-5
TGTGTCAGCAGTTCGGACAGGGGGCGCGTGACCCAGTACTTC
CVSSSDRGRVTQYF
>-|TRBD2|TRBV19|TRBJ2-3
TGTGCCAGTACCTTGGTACCGGGGGGGCCAAATACGCAGTATTTT
CASTLVPGGPNTQYF
>-|-|TRBV18|TRBJ1-1
TGTGCCAGCTCACAAGAGGTGGTGTCCCCTGAAGCTTTCTTT
CASSQEVVSPEAFF
>-|-|TRBV3-1/TRBV3-2|TRBJ1-4
TGTGCCAGCAGCAGGCGGGGGGGGACTAATGAAAAACTGTTTTTT
CASSRRGGTNEKLFF
>-|TRBD2|TRBV7-2|TRBJ2-3
TGTGCCAGCAGCTTAGGCGGGGGGAAGATCACAGATACGCAGTATTTT
CASSLGGGKITDTQYF
>-|TRBD1|TRBV10-3|TRBJ2-7
TGTGCCATCAGTGGCCCGGACAGGGGGCTGAACGAGCAGTACTTC
CAISGPDRGLNEQYF
>few|-|TRBV2|TRBJ2-3
TGTGCCAGCAGTGAAGTCGCAGATACGCAGTATTTT
CASSEVADTQYF
>-|-|TRBV7-2|TRBJ2-3
TGTGCCAGCAGCTATGGGCTGCTCGGTACGCAGTATTTT
CASSYGLLGTQYF
>-|TRBD2|TRBV5-1|TRBJ2-5
TGCGCCAGCAGCTTGGGGACTAGCGGACCACAAGAGACCCAGTACTTC
CASSLGTSGPQETQYF
>-|TRBD2|TRBV15|TRBJ2-1
TGTGCCACCAGCAGAGATGGGACTAGTCTCAATGAGCAGTTCTTC
CATSRDGTSLNEQFF
>-|-|TRBV5-6|TRBJ2-3
TGTGCCAGCAGCCGTCAAGGGGACACAGATACGCAGTATTTT
CASSRQGDTDTQYF
>few|TRBD1|TRBV7-9|TRBJ1-2
TGTGCCAGCAGCCCACCGGGACAGGAGGGTCTCAGCTACACCTTC
CASSPPGQEGLSYTF
>-|-|TRBV2|TRBJ2-7
TGTGCCAGCAGGACAGTTTCCTACGAGCAGTACTTC
CASRTVSYEQYF
>-|TRBD1|TRBV2|TRBJ2-3
TGTGCCAGCAGTGATCAACAGGGGAGCACAGATACGCAGTATTTT
CASSDQQGSTDTQYF
>-|-|TRBV5-1|TRBJ2-2
TGCGCCAGCAGGACTGGACAGAGCACCGGGGAGCTGTTTTTT
CASRTGQSTGELFF